This is a list of T cell receptor beta chains from one sample in a study of blood T cell repertoires in COVID-19. Some clones are missing from TCRdb's copy, which holds only in-frame ones; the method was immunoSEQ multiplex PCR. The profile shows over 200,000 clones, nearly 90% of them singletons. Sequenced material: PBMCs or T cells enriched from blood (not recorded which). Receptors originate from a man aged 30 to 39 who had been exposed to COVID-19. The CDR3 runs from the conserved cysteine through the conserved F or W. A D gene is named only where the DNA matches it firmly. Where a row states a size, it is once, few, many or the class of an expanded clone; other rows omit it.

>TRBV19|.|TRBJ1-1|.
CASSWGGTEAFF
TGTGCCAGTAGTTGGGGGGGCACTGAAGCTTTCTTT
>TRBV9|once|TRBJ1-2|.
CASSVATGNYGYTF
TGTGCCAGCAGCGTAGCTACAGGGAACTATGGCTACACCTTC
>TRBV21-1|.|TRBJ1-4|.
CASPTGGVNEKLFF
TGTGCCAGCCCCACGGGAGGGGTTAATGAAAAACTGTTTTTT
>TRBV20-1|.|TRBJ1-2|.
CSADEFVGITF
TGCAGTGCTGATGAATTCGTCGGTATTACCTTC
>TRBV9|.|TRBJ1-2|.
CASSVTVNYGYTF
TGTGCCAGCAGCGTAACGGTTAACTATGGCTACACCTTC
>TRBV7-2|.|TRBJ1-1|TRBD1
CASSFLDRGHTEAFF
TGTGCCAGCAGCTTTTTGGACAGGGGGCATACTGAAGCTTTCTTT
>TRBV5-1|.|TRBJ2-3|.
CASSLNSLPTDTQYF
TGCGCCAGCAGCTTGAATTCCCTCCCCACAGATACGCAGTATTTT
>TRBV12-3/TRBV12-4|.|TRBJ1-1|.
CASSQGSTEAFF
TGTGCCAGCAGTCAGGGGAGCACTGAAGCTTTCTTT
>TRBV19|.|TRBJ2-3|.
CASTPGRGFTDTQYF
TGTGCCAGTACACCTGGCAGGGGATTCACAGATACGCAGTATTTT
>TRBV18|.|TRBJ1-2|.
CASSPMHRENYGYTF
TGTGCCAGCTCACCTATGCACAGGGAGAACTATGGCTACACCTTC
>TRBV9|.|TRBJ2-6|TRBD2
CASSYSGGASGANVLTF
TGTGCCAGCTCGTATAGCGGGGGGGCTTCTGGGGCCAACGTCCTGACTTTC
>TRBV5-5|.|TRBJ1-5|.
CASSFQQALTNQPQHF
TGTGCCAGCAGCTTCCAACAGGCCCTTACCAATCAGCCCCAGCATTTT
>TRBV10-3|.|TRBJ2-7|.
CAISEVTYEQYF
TGTGCCATCAGTGAGGTAACCTACGAGCAGTACTTC
>TRBV5-1|.|TRBJ1-1|.
CASSPRAENTEAFF
TGCGCCAGCAGCCCCAGGGCGGAGAACACTGAAGCTTTCTTT
>TRBV5-1|.|TRBJ1-3|.
CASSTTALSGNTIYF
TGCGCCAGCAGCACGACAGCCCTCTCTGGAAACACCATATATTTT
>TRBV12-3/TRBV12-4|.|TRBJ1-2|.
CASSYRSSYGYTF
TGTGCCAGCAGTTACAGGTCCTCCTATGGCTACACCTTC
>TRBV7-2|.|TRBJ1-2|.
CASSSEAPGESGYTF
TGTGCCAGCAGCTCAGAAGCCCCAGGGGAGTCTGGCTACACCTTC
>TRBV14|.|TRBJ2-7|TRBD1
CASSQVRGHEQYF
TGTGCCAGCAGCCAAGTTAGGGGGCACGAGCAGTACTTC
>TRBV3-1/TRBV3-2|.|TRBJ2-3|TRBD2
CASSQALASGGRTDTQYF
TGTGCCAGCAGCCAAGCATTGGCTAGCGGGGGGCGCACAGATACGCAGTATTTT
>TRBV7-9|.|TRBJ1-1|.
CASSSGGSGAFF
TGTGCCAGCAGCTCAGGCGGGAGCGGGGCTTTCTTT
>TRBV10-1|.|TRBJ1-5|.
CASSDGNVKNQPQHF
TGCGCCAGCAGTGATGGCAACGTTAAGAATCAGCCCCAGCATTTT
>TRBV7-8|.|TRBJ1-3|.
CASSLRGISGNTIYF
TGTGCCAGCAGCTTACGCGGGATCTCTGGAAACACCATATATTTT
>TRBV4-1|.|TRBJ2-7|.
CASSQEGGWKQYF
TGCGCCAGCAGCCAAGAGGGGGGTTGGAAGCAGTACTTC
>TRBV19|.|TRBJ1-2|TRBD1
CASSIGQGFGYTF
TGTGCCAGTAGTATCGGACAGGGTTTTGGCTACACCTTC
>TRBV19|.|TRBJ1-1|.
CASSIATGNTEAFF
TGTGCCAGTAGTATAGCGACAGGGAACACTGAAGCTTTCTTT
>TRBV2|.|TRBJ1-2|.
CASIAYRVNYGYTF
TGTGCCAGCATAGCTTATCGGGTGAACTATGGCTACACCTTC
>TRBV6-6|.|TRBJ1-2|.
CASSSDSGLDGYTF
TGTGCCAGCAGTTCGGACAGTGGATTGGATGGCTACACCTTC
>TRBV27|.|TRBJ1-5|TRBD1
CASSLTGPSVGPQHF
TGTGCCAGCAGTTTGACAGGGCCAAGTGTCGGGCCCCAGCATTTT
>TRBV10-3|.|TRBJ2-5|.
CAISDGQSGTQYF
TGTGCCATCAGTGATGGACAGAGTGGGACCCAGTACTTC
>TRBV5-1|.|TRBJ2-2|TRBD1
CASSTGQGRTGELFF
TGCGCCAGCAGCACCGGACAGGGTCGGACCGGGGAGCTGTTTTTT